The T cell receptor (beta chain) under discussion was sequenced for a study of T cell responses to AZD1222 COVID-19 vaccine. Study-level background: Both about-4-week and about-12-week second-dose recipients were combined.

General study results and limits: White British ancestry dominated among donors, who included more females, and clonal diversity was possibly underestimated.

The CDR3 consists of 11 residues. Per germline, CDR1 MDHEN and CDR2 SYDVKM. V lost 4 bases, J lost 9 bases, and 7 bases lay in between. This clone has only one observation. Its antigen is unidentified. Some clones are missing from TCRdb's copy, which holds only in-frame ones; the method was immunoSEQ multiplex PCR. The sample shows 90,000 to 150,000 clones, 85% to 90% of them seen only once. This receptor was obtained from an adult in good health. Sequencing was performed on peripheral blood, taken on day 0 of AZD1222 vaccination. The chain joins TRBV28 to TRBJ2-4; D uncertain. The CDR3 coding sequence is TGTGCCAGCAGTTCCATAGGCATTCAGTACTTC. This codes for CASSSIGIQYF.